Listed here is a single TCR beta chain. The antigen remains unidentified. The CDR3 has 16 residues. Germline V gene data show CDR1 as SGHTA and CDR2 as FQGNSA. V shed 7 bases and J 6 bases; nucleotides not matched to a gene: 18. This sample is part of a study of cytotoxic CD8 clonotypes in ibrutinib-treated CLL. Whole-study context: In all, about a dozen patients were relapsed/refractory, around 15 were treatment-naive and 17 to 18 were IGHV unmutated. Among patients, around 24 responded partially and 2 completely; around 15 then stayed remitted and around 12 progressed after median about 74 months.

The data were produced by immunoSEQ multiplex PCR, yet TCRdb's version contains in-frame clones alone and is incomplete. The repertoire holds approximately 160,000 clones, with approximately 91% as singletons. Study-level findings and limits: Lymph node repertoires were not studied, and sampling times were unmatched. Clonality climbed at ibrutinib response, then dropped toward baseline at progression.

This specimen was PBMCs, taken at disease progression, from a patient treated with ibrutinib. The sequence was obtained from a human donor with chronic lymphocytic leukemia. The rearrangement links TRBV7-2 to TRBJ2-7; TRBD1 aligns across 7 bases. CDR3 in amino acids: CASNIRGTVPRGEQYF. The CDR3, as DNA: TGTGCCAGCAACATAAGAGGGACAGTTCCCCGGGGCGAGCAGTACTTC.